The present T cell receptor (beta chain) was sequenced within a study of lymphopenia after photon versus proton radiotherapy. Study-wide results and limits: Relative stability marked proton patients; photon patients lost diversity and naive cells.

Note on this clone: The antigen is not known.

V lost 9 bases, J lost 5 bases, and 13 bases lay in between. The CDR3 runs to 12 residues. Germline lookup yields CDR1 LNHNV and CDR2 YYDKDF (reference sequence). Repertoires were generated with immunoSEQ multiplex PCR, while TCRdb's copy carries only in-frame clones and drops some. Of 65,000 to 90,000 clones listed, 92% are singletons. The receptor comes from a woman aged 40 to 49 with cholangiocarcinoma. The gene calls are TRBV15 and TRBJ2-5, with D perhaps matching TRBD2 (6 bases). The sample was peripheral blood, taken from a patient treated with photon-based radiotherapy. The CDR3 loop reads CATSRGFETQYF. The CDR3 nucleotides read TGTGCCACTTCGCGGGGTTTCGAGACCCAGTACTTC.